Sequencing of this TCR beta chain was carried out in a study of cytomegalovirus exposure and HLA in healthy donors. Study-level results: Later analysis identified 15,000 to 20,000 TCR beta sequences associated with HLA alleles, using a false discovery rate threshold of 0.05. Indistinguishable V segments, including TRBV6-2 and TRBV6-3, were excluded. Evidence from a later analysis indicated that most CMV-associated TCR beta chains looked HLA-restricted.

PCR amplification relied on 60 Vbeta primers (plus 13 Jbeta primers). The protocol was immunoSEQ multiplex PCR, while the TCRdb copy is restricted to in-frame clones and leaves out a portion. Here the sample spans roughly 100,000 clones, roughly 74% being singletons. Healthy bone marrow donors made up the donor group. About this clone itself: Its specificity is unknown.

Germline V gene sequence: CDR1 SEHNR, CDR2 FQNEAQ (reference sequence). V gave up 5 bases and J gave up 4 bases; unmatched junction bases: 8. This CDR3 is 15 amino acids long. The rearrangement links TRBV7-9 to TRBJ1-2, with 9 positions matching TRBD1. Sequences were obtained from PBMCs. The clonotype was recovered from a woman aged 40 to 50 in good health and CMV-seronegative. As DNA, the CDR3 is TGTGCCAGCAGCCCATCGACAGGGGGTACCTATGGCTACACCTTC. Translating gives CASSPSTGGTYGYTF. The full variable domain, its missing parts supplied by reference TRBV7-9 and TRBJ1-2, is DTGVSQNPRHKITKRGQNVTFRCDPISEHNRLYWYRQTLGQGPEFLTYFQNEAQLEKSRLLSDRFSAERPKGSFSTLEIQRTEQGDSAMYLCASSPSTGGTYGYTFGSGTRLTVV.